This T cell receptor (beta chain) originates from a study of lymphopenia after photon versus proton radiotherapy (dated by TCRdb to between 2018 and 2020). Describing the broader study: Photon and proton radiation therapy were compared by the study for their immunological effects in patients with gastrointestinal tumors who developed high-grade lymphopenia. The cohort comprised some 20 patients with gastrointestinal tumors who received either photon or proton therapy and then developed lymphopenia. The study aimed to characterize how the two radiation modalities differ in their impact on the immune system.

Receptor amplification or capture employed the immunoSEQ multiplex PCR assay. Deep sequencing of rearranged TCR beta loci, alongside multiparametric flow cytometry, was used to profile T cell repertoires. Entries here come from immuneACCESS through TCRdb and include only in-frame sequences with V and J called. Some clones fail to appear in such tables; in the studies checked, an unresolved V gene covers under half of the shortfall, and the cause of the remainder is unknown. The sample profile shows 77,000 or so clones; approximately 82% of them were found once. The top ten constitute about 1.3% of the sample. Study-wide conclusions, independent of this receptor: Among patients across the cohort who died, overall survival time showed an inverse correlation with a larger post-nadir drop in TCR diversity. The survival association was assessed only in patients who died, and the authors presented better survival with proton therapy as a possibility rather than a demonstrated result. After the lymphocyte count nadir, oligoclonal expansion, especially of CD8+ Temra cells, was observed in photon-treated repertoires, and the drop in diversity was driven by this expansion. Relative stability during treatment was observed in proton-treated patients, whereas loss of naive T cells and TCR diversity and gain of effector/memory populations were observed in photon-treated patients.

This clone showed up just a few times. The specificity of this receptor is unknown. The record has no base qualities; no much larger clone is one base away. The germline V gene sets CDR1 to SNHLY and CDR2 to FYNNEI. The junction shows trimming of 4 bases on V and 2 bases on J, plus 6 bases between the germline ends. The CDR3 numbers 14 residues from cysteine through phenylalanine. Only the CDR3 DNA stays, 42 bases, in frame from base 1. The material was peripheral blood, obtained from a patient treated with proton-based radiotherapy. This TCR came from a man aged 55 to 70 with pancreatic cancer. The chain is made from TRBV2 and TRBJ2-6; no D segment can be confidently identified. The nucleotides read TGTGCCAGCAGTGCAGCTCCTGGGGCCAACGTCCTGACTTTC. It encodes CASSAAPGANVLTF. Extended through the reference TRBV2 and TRBJ2-6 proteins, this CDR3 yields the full variable domain: EPEVTQTPSHQVTQMGQEVILRCVPISNHLYFYWYRQILGQKVEFLVSFYNNEISEKSEIFDDQFSVERPDGSNFTLKIRSTKLEDSAMYFCASSAAPGANVLTFGAGSRLTVL.